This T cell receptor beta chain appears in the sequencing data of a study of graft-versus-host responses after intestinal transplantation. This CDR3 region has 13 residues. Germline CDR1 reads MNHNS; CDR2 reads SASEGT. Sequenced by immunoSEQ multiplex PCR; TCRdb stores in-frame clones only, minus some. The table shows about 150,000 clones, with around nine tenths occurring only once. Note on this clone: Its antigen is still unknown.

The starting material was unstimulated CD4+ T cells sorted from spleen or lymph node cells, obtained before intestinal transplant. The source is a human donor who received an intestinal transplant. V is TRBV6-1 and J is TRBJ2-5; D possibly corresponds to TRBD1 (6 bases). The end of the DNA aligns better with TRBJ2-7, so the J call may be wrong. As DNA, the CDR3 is TGTGCCAGCAGTGAATGGACAGCCTACGAGCAGTACTTC. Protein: CASSEWTAYEQYF.